These 15 T cell receptor beta chains were all obtained from the same sample, sequenced in a study of blood T cell repertoires in COVID-19. Sequencing used immunoSEQ multiplex PCR; TCRdb keeps in-frame clones, though not all of them. The sample yields 150,000 to 200,000 clones, around nine tenths seen once. The sequenced sample was peripheral blood. The source of these receptors is a man between 60 and 70 years old with active or convalescent COVID-19.

The V gene is TRBV3-1 (or the pseudogene TRBV3-2), the J gene TRBJ1-1; possibly TRBD1 for D (5 bases). The CDR3 contains 16 residues. The V gene's germline CDR1 is LGHDT and CDR2 YNNKEL (reference sequence). V was pared by 1 base and J by 3 bases, with 15 bases between. The CDR3 nucleotides are TGTGCCAGCAGCCAAGTAGTCGGCAGGGTGGACACTGAAGCTTTCTTT. It encodes CASSQVVGRVDTEAFF.

This chain uses TRBV5-1 with TRBJ1-1, with D possibly TRBD1 on 6 matching bases. The CDR3 length is 15 residues. Germline values: CDR1 SGHRS, CDR2 YFSETQ. V shed 1 base and J shed 1 base, with 11 bases lying between them. This CDR3 reads CASSLLGHPNTEAFF. The CDR3 DNA sequence: TGCGCCAGCAGCTTGTTGGGACACCCGAACACTGAAGCTTTCTTT.

A single count supports this clone. The chain is built from TRBV4-2 and TRBJ2-1, with 9 bases lining up with TRBD1. CDR3 length: 17 residues. V dropped 3 bases and J dropped 8; count of bases not matched to a gene: 14. The germline V gene has CDR1 LGHNA and CDR2 YNFKEQ. The CDR3, as DNA: TGTGCCAGCAGCCATCAAAAAGGGGACAGGGTCGCGCATGAGCAGTTCTTC. It translates to CASSHQKGDRVAHEQFF.

Written as DNA, the CDR3 is TGTGCCAGCAGTTTGAGGGGAGGCTATGGCTACACCTTC. This translates into CASSLRGGYGYTF. The chain couples TRBV27 to TRBJ1-2; D may be TRBD1 (5 bases). V was cut by 3 bases and J by 4 bases, with 9 bases left in between. This CDR3 is built from 13 residues. CDR1 MNHEY and CDR2 SMNVEV come from the germline V gene (reference sequence).

CDR3 protein: CASRQIMNTEAFF. In DNA form, the CDR3 reads TGTGCCAGCCGACAGATTATGAACACTGAAGCTTTCTTT. The rearrangement joins TRBV19 to TRBJ1-1; perhaps TRBD1 as D (5 bases). The V end lost 9 bases, the J end lost 0 bases, and 11 bases lay between the germline ends. The CDR3 extends over 13 amino acids. The germline V gene has CDR1 LNHDA and CDR2 SQIVND (reference sequence).

This clone was found once. The DNA for the CDR3 is TGTGCCAGCAGCTTCCAGGGCTATCAGCCCCAGCATTTT. It encodes CASSFQGYQPQHF. The chain has TRBV3-1 (or the pseudogene TRBV3-2) and TRBJ1-5, with D tentatively TRBD1 (5 bases). Trimming cost V 5 bases and J 5 bases, with 10 bases left between them. Germline CDR1 LGHDT, CDR2 YNNKEL (reference sequence). CDR3 length equals 13 residues.

In its sample, this clone was seen once. This rearrangement joins TRBV6-5 to TRBJ1-6, with 9 bases that match TRBD1. The CDR3 is 14 amino acids. Germline V gene data show CDR1 as MNHEY and CDR2 as SVGAGI. J was trimmed by 9 bases and V by 2 bases; bases with no gene match: 2. CDR3 amino acids: CASSYTGGGSPLHF. DNA of the CDR3: TGTGCCAGCAGTTACACAGGGGGCGGTTCACCCCTCCACTTT.

The chain joins TRBV19 to TRBJ1-2; D is uncertain. Germline V CDR1 and CDR2: LNHDA, SQIVND (reference sequence). V lost 10 bases to trimming and J lost 2 bases, with 17 bases between them. There are 14 residues in the CDR3. CDR3 loop: CATSRRGLNYGYTF. For the CDR3, the DNA is TGTGCCACCTCCCGGAGAGGGCTCAACTATGGCTACACCTTC. Supplemented by reference TRBV19 and TRBJ1-2, the full variable domain reads DGGITQSPKYLFRKEGQNVTLSCEQNLNHDAMYWYRQDPGQGLRLIYYSQIVNDFQKGDIAEGYSVSREKKESFPLTVTSAQKNPTAFYLCATSRRGLNYGYTFGSGTRLTVV.

The rearrangement links TRBV7-9 to TRBJ2-1; D gene unclear. The germline gives CDR1 SEHNR, CDR2 FQNEAQ (reference sequence). The length of the CDR3 is 16 residues. V lost 4 bases and J lost 2, with 15 bases in between. The CDR3 here is CASSSLQRSPYNEQFF. As DNA, the CDR3 is TGTGCCAGCAGCTCTTTACAACGATCGCCCTACAATGAGCAGTTCTTC.

This sequence joins TRBV19 and TRBJ2-3; 11 nucleotides align to TRBD1. Per the germline V gene, CDR1 is LNHDA and CDR2 is SQIVND (reference sequence). V lost 4 bases to trimming and J lost 5 bases; unmatched junction nucleotides: 8. The CDR3 sequence is 16 residues long. CDR3 DNA: TGTGCCAGTAGTAGAGAAGGACAGGGGGCGGGAGATACGCAGTATTTT. The encoded protein is CASSREGQGAGDTQYF.

This rearrangement joins TRBV27 to TRBJ2-3, with 13 bases aligning to TRBD2. CDR1 and CDR2 (germline): MNHEY, SMNVEV (reference sequence). V lost 4 bases, J lost 5 bases, and 9 bases stayed unmatched. The CDR3 covers 17 residues. The CDR3: CASSSTGLAGVGDTQYF. The CDR3 nucleotides read TGTGCCAGCAGTTCTACCGGACTAGCGGGGGTAGGAGATACGCAGTATTTT.

This clone was observed once. The chain uses TRBV5-1 and TRBJ2-1; D perhaps matches TRBD1 (6 bases). V dropped 3 bases and J dropped 3 bases, with 10 bases sitting between them. The CDR3 covers 14 residues. Germline CDR1 is SGHRS and CDR2 is YFSETQ. The CDR3 sequence: CASSSGQLYNEQFF. In DNA, the CDR3 is TGCGCCAGCAGCTCCGGACAGCTCTACAATGAGCAGTTCTTC. Variable domain in full (rest from reference TRBV5-1 and TRBJ2-1): KAGVTQTPRYLIKTRGQQVTLSCSPISGHRSVSWYQQTPGQGLQFLFEYFSETQRNKGNFPGRFSGRQFSNSRSEMNVSTLELGDSALYLCASSSGQLYNEQFFGPGTRLTVL.

V gene TRBV19 combines with J gene TRBJ2-1, with 13 bases lining up with TRBD2. Looked up from germline, CDR1 is LNHDA and CDR2 is SQIVND (reference sequence). J gave up 6 bases and V 9 bases, and 5 bases lay outside the gene matches. This CDR3 comprises 14 residues. CDR3 protein: CASTSGGAGNEQFF. In DNA form, the CDR3 reads TGTGCCAGCACTAGCGGGGGGGCGGGCAATGAGCAGTTCTTC.

The rearrangement joins TRBV7-6 to TRBJ1-4, with a weak D call TRBD1 (6 bases). V was shortened by 5 bases and J by 5 bases, with 15 bases between the two germline ends. Per the germline V gene, CDR1 is SGHVS and CDR2 is FNYEAQ. The CDR3 is made up of 15 amino acids. The CDR3 is CASSPRGHDNEKLFF. In nucleotides, the CDR3 is TGTGCCAGCAGCCCCAGGGGCCACGACAATGAAAAACTGTTTTTT. Full variable domain (remainder filled in from reference TRBV7-6 and TRBJ1-4): GAGVSQSPRYKVTKRGQDVALRCDPISGHVSLYWYRQALGQGPEFLTYFNYEAQQDKSGLPNDRFSAERPEGSISTLTIQRTEQRDSAMYRCASSPRGHDNEKLFFGSGTQLSVL.

The rearrangement uses TRBV21-1 and TRBJ1-2; the table assigns TRBD1, which was not confirmed against the DNA. TRBV21-1 is designated a pseudogene. The CDR3 sequence is 17 residues long. The CDR3 sequence is CASIPGARQGANYGYTF. In DNA, the CDR3 is TGTGCCAGCATCCCAGGGGCAAGACAGGGTGCTAACTATGGCTACACCTTC.